This T cell receptor beta chain was obtained from a study of T cell repertoires in ileal Crohn's disease. Generated by immunoSEQ multiplex PCR, the TCRdb table keeps only in-frame clones and is missing some. The table records about 30,000 clones, about three quarters of them present only once. Germline V gene lookup returns CDR1 MNHEY and CDR2 SMNVEV (reference sequence). V shed 2 bases and J shed 8 bases, with 12 bases lying between them. This CDR3 has 13 amino acids. This rearrangement joins TRBV27 to TRBJ1-2; a weak D match, TRBD1 (6 bases). This TCR came from an adult with Crohn's disease. The sample comprised ileal tissue. In DNA, the CDR3 is TGTGCCAGCAGTTTACGGGGGGCGCCCGGCTACACCTTC. Protein product: CASSLRGAPGYTF.